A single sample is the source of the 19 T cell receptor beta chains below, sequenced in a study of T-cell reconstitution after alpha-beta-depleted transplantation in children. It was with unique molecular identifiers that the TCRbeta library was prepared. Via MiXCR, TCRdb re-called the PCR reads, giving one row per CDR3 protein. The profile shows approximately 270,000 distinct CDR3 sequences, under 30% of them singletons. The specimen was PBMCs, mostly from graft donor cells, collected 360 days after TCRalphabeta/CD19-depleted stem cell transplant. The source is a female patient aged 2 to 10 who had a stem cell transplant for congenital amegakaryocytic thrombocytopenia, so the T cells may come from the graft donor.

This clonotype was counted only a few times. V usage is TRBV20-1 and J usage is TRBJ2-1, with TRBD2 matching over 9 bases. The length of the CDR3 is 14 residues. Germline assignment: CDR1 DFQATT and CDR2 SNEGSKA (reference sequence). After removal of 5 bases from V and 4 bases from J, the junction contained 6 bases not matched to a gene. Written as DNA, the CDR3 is TGCAGTGCTCGCTCTAGCGGGGAATACAATGAGCAGTTCTTC. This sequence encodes CSARSSGEYNEQFF.

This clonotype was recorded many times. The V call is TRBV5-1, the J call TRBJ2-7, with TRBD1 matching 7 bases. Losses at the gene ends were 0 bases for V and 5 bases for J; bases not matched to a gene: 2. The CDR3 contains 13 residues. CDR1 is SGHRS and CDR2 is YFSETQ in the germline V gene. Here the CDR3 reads CASSLVTGDEQYF. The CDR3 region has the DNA TGCGCCAGCAGCTTGGTTACAGGGGACGAGCAGTACTTC.

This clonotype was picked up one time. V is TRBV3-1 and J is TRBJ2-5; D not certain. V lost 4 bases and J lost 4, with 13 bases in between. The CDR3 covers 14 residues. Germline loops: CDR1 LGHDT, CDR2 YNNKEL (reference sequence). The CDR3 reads CASSPWSGVETQYF. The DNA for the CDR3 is TGTGCCAGCAGCCCATGGTCTGGGGTAGAGACCCAGTACTTC.

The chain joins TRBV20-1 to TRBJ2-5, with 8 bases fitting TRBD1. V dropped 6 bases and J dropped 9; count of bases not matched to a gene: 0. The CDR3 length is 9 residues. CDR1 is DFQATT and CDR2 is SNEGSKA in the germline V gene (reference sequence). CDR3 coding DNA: TGCAGTGCACAGGGGGCCCAGTACTTC. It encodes CSAQGAQYF.

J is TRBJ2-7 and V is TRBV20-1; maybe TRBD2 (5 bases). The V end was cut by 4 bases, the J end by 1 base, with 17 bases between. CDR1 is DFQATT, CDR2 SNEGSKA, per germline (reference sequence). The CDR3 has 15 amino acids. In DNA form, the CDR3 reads TGCAGTGCTAAGAGCGGTAGGTTAGTTTCCTACGAGCAGTACTTC. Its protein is CSAKSGRLVSYEQYF.

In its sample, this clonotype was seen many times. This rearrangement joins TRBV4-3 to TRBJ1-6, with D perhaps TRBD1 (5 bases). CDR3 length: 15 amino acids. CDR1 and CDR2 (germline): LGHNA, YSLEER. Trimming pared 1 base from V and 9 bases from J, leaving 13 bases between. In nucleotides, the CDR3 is TGCGCCAGCAGCCAAGGGGTTTGGGGCGGTTCACCCCTCCACTTT. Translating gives CASSQGVWGGSPLHF.

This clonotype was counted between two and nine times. The CDR3 sequence: CASSLGGQAANQPQHF. CDR3 nucleotide sequence: TGTGCCAGCAGTTTAGGGGGACAGGCGGCTAATCAGCCCCAGCATTTT. The chain is built from TRBV12-3 or TRBV12-4 and TRBJ1-5, with 8 nucleotides matching TRBD1. J was trimmed by 4 bases and V by 1 base; bases with no gene match: 6. The CDR3 length is 16 residues.

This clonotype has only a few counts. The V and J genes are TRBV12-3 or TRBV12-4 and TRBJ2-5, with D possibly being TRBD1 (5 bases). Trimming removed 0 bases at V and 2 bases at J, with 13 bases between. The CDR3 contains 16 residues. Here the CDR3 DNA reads TGTGCCAGCAGTTTAGCGCGGACACAAATACAAGAGACCCAGTACTTC. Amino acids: CASSLARTQIQETQYF.

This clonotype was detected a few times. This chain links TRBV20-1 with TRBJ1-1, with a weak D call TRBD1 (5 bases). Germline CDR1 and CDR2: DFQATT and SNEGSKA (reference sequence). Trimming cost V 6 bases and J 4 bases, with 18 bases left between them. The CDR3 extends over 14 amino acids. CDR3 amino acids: CSADGALYSTEAFF. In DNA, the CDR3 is TGCAGTGCAGATGGGGCATTATACAGCACTGAAGCTTTCTTT.

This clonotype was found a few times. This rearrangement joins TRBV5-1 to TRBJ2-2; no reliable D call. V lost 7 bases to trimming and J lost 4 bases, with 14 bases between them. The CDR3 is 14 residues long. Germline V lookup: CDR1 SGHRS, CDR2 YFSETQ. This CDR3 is CASAWDLSTGELFF. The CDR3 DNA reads TGCGCCAGCGCATGGGATTTGAGCACCGGGGAGCTGTTTTTT.

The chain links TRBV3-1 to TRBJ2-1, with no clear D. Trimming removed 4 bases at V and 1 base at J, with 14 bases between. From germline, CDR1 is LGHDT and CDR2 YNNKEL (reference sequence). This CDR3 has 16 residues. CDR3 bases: TGTGCCAGCAGCCCACAAGGAGACGGTTCCTACAATGAGCAGTTCTTC. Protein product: CASSPQGDGSYNEQFF.

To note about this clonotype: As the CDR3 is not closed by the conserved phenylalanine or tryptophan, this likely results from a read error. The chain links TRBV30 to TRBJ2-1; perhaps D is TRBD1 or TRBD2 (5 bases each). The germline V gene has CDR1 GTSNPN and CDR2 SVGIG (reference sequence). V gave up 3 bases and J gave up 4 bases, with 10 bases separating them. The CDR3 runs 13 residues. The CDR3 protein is CAWRGDPYNEQFL. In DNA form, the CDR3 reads TGTGCCTGGAGGGGGGATCCATACAATGAGCAGTTCTTG.

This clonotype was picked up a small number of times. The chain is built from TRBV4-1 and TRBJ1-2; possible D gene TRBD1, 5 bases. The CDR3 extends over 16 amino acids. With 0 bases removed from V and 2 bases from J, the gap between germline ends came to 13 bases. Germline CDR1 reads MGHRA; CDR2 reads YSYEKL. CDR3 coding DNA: TGCGCCAGCAGCCAAGACCGCAGGGCGGGGAACTATGGCTACACCTTC. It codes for CASSQDRRAGNYGYTF.

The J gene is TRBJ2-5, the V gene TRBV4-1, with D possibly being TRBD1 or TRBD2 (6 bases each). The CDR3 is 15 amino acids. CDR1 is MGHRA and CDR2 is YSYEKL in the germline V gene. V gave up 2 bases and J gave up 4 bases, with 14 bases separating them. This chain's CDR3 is CASSQTRGVGETQYF. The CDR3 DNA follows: TGCGCCAGCAGCCAAACGAGGGGGGTTGGAGAGACCCAGTACTTC.

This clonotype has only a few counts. The CDR3 sequence is CASSYRLAGGPDEQFF. CDR3 coding DNA: TGTGCCAGCAGTTACCGGCTAGCGGGAGGGCCCGATGAGCAGTTCTTC. The chain links TRBV6-5 to TRBJ2-1; 12 positions agree with TRBD2. Trimming cost V 2 bases and J 8 bases; bases outside gene matches: 7. Germline V gene lookup returns CDR1 MNHEY and CDR2 SVGAGI. This CDR3 spans 16 amino acids.

The chain's CDR3 is CASSPVAGLGEQYF. The CDR3 bases are TGTGCCAGCAGTCCCGTAGCGGGGTTGGGCGAGCAGTACTTC. The rearrangement uses TRBV27 and TRBJ2-7; 8 nucleotides match TRBD2. CDR1 MNHEY and CDR2 SMNVEV come from the germline V gene (reference sequence). The CDR3 contains 14 residues. The J segment lost 6 bases and the V segment lost 5 bases, leaving 9 bases of the junction unmatched.

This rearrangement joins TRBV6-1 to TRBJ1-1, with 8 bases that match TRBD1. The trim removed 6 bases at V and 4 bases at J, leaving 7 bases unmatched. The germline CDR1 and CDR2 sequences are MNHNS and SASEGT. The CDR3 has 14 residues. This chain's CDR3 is CASSTGTGGTEAFF. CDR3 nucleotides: TGTGCCAGCAGCACCGGGACAGGCGGCACTGAAGCTTTCTTT.

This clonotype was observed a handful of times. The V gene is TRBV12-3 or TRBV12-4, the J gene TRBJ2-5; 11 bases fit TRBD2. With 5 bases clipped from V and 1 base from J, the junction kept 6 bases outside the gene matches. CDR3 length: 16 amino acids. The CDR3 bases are TGTGCCAGCAGTCGGGGACTAGCGGAACTCCAAGAGACCCAGTACTTC. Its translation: CASSRGLAELQETQYF.

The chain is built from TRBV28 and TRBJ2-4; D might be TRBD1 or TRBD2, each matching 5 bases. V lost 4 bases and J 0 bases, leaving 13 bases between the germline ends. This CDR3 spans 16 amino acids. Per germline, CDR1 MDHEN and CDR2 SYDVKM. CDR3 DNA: TGTGCCAGCAGTTCCCGGGGCTTTCTAGCCAAAAACATTCAGTACTTC. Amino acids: CASSSRGFLAKNIQYF. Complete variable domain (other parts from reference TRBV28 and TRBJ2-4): DVKVTQSSRYLVKRTGEKVFLECVQDMDHENMFWYRQDPGLGLRLIYFSYDVKMKEKGDIPEGYSVSREKKERFSLILESASTNQTSMYLCASSSRGFLAKNIQYFGAGTRLSVL.